These 6 T cell receptor beta chains were all obtained from the same sample, sequenced in a study of CD8+ T cells in alopecia areata. cDNA serving as the sequencing template came from extracted, reverse transcribed RNA. The method was immunoSEQ multiplex PCR; TCRdb's version includes in-frame clones alone and lacks a portion of them. The sample carries approximately 180,000 clones, about 67% recorded once. The sample was CD8+ T cells sorted from blood, taken at week 0. Receptors originate from a human donor with alopecia areata.

The chain carries TRBV5-1 and TRBJ1-1; D gene unclear. In germline, CDR1 is SGHRS, CDR2 YFSETQ. CDR3 length: 14 amino acids. Trimming removed 0 bases at V and 2 bases at J, with 8 bases between. In DNA form, the CDR3 reads TGCGCCAGCAGCTTGGCTGGTCCAAACACTGAAGCTTTCTTT. It translates to CASSLAGPNTEAFF.

Of note for this clone: Mismatch with germline at one junction end may stem from a read error. The CDR3 sequence is CASSPPVIF. CDR3 nucleotide sequence: TGTGCCAGCAGCCCTCCCGTAATCTTC. The V and J genes are TRBV7-9 and TRBJ2-1; D remains ambiguous. Looked up from germline, CDR1 is SEHNR and CDR2 is FQNEAQ (reference sequence). The CDR3 extends over 9 amino acids.

V usage is TRBV5-6 and J usage is TRBJ2-3; 15 positions match TRBD2. Germline V gene data show CDR1 as SGHDT and CDR2 as YYEEEE. CDR3 length equals 14 residues. V gave up 3 bases and J gave up 11 bases; unmatched junction bases: 4. The CDR3 DNA reads as TGTGCCAGCAGCTACGGGACTAGCGGGGGGAAGCAGTATTTT. This encodes CASSYGTSGGKQYF.

The chain carries TRBV5-6 and TRBJ1-6; D gene unclear. Trimming left V 0 bases short and J 11 bases short, with 12 bases between. Germline V gene data show CDR1 as SGHDT and CDR2 as YYEEEE. This CDR3 has 14 amino acids. The CDR3 spells CASSLDGDGAPLHF. CDR3 nucleotides: TGTGCCAGCAGCTTGGACGGAGACGGAGCACCCCTCCACTTT.

A few counts support this clone. The genes are TRBV5-4 and TRBJ2-3, with TRBD2 matching 8 bases. Trimming cost V 5 bases and J 1 base; bases outside gene matches: 0. CDR1 and CDR2 from the germline V gene are SGHNT and YYREEE (reference sequence). There are 13 residues in the CDR3. The CDR3 DNA sequence: TGTGCCAGCAGGCGGGGGGGCACAGATACGCAGTATTTT. This sequence encodes CASRRGGTDTQYF.

This chain links TRBV29-1 with TRBJ2-7; D is unclear. Germline CDR1 and CDR2: SQVTM and ANQGSEA. V lost 3 bases and J lost 2, with 11 bases in between. The CDR3 has 13 residues. Here the CDR3 DNA reads TGCAGCGTTGAGTTGGGCCGAGCCTACGAGCAGTACTTC. The encoded protein is CSVELGRAYEQYF.